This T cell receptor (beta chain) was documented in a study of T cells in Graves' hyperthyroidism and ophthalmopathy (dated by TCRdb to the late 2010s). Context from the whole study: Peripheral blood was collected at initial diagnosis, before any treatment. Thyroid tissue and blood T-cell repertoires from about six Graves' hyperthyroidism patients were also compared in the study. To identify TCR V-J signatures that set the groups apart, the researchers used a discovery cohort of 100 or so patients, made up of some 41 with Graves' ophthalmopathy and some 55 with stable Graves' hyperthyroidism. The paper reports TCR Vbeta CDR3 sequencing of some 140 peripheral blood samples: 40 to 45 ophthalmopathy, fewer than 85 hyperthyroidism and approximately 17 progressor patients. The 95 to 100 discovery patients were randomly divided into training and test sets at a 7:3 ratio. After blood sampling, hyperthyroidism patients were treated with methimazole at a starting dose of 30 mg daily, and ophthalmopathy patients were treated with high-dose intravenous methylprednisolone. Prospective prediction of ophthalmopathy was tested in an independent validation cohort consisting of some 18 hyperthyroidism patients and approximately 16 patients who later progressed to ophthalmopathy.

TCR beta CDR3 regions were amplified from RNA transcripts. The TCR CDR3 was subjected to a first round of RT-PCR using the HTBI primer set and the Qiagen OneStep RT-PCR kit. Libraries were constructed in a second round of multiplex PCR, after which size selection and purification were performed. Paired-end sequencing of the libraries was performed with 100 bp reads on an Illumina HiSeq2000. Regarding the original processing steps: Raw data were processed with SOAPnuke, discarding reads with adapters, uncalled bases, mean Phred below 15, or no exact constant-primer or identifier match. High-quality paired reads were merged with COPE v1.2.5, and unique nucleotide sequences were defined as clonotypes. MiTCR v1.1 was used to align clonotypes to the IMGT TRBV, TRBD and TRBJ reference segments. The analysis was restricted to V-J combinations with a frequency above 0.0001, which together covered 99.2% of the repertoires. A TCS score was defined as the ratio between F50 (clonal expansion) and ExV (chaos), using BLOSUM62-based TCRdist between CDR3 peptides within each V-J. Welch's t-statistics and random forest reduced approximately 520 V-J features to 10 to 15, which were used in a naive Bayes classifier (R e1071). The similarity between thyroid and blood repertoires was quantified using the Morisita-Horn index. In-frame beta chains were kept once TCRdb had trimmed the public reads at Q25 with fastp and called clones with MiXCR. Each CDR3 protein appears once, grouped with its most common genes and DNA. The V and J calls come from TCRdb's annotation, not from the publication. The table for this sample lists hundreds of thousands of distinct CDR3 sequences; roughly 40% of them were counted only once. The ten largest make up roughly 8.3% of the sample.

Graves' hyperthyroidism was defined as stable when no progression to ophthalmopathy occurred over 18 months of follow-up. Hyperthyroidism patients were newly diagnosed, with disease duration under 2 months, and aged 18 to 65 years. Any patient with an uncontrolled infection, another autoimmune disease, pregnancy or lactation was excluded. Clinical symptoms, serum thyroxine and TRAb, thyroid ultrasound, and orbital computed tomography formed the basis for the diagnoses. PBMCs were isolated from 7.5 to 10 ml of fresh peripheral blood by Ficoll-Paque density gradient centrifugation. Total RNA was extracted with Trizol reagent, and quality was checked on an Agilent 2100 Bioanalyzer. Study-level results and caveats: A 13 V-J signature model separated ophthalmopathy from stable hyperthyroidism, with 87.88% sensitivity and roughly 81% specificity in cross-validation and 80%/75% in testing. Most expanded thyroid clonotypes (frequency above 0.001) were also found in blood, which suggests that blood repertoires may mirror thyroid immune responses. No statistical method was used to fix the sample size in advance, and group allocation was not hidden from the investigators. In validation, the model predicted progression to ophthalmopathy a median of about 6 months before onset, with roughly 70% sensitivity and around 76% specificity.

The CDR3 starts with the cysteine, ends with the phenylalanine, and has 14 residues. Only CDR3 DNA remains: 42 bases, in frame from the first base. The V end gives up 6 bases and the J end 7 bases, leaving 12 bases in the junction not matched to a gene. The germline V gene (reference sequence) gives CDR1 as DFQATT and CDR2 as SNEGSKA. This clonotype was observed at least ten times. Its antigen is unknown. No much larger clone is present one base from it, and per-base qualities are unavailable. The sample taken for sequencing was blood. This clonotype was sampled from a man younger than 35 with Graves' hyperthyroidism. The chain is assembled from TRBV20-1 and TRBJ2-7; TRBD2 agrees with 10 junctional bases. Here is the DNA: TGCAGTGCCCAACCCGGGACTAGCGTCTGGGAGCAGTACTTC. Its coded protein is CSAQPGTSVWEQYF.